This paragraph covers one T cell receptor (beta chain) sequence. Sequenced by immunoSEQ multiplex PCR; TCRdb stores in-frame clones only, minus some. Here the sample spans just over 65,000 clones, roughly 87% being singletons. V shed 2 bases and J shed 8 bases, with 15 bases lying between them. The CDR3 has 15 residues. In germline, CDR1 is MNHEY, CDR2 SVGAGI. These data originate in a study of T cell responses to AZD1222 COVID-19 vaccine. As for the study in general: Second-dose recipients at about 4 or about 12 weeks were treated as one pooled group.

This receptor was obtained from an adult in good health. This chain joins TRBV6-5 and TRBJ1-4, with TRBD1 as a possible D gene (6 bases). The input for sequencing was peripheral blood, taken on day 0 of AZD1222 vaccination. The CDR3 sequence is CASSYGVQGGEKLFF. The CDR3 DNA sequence: TGTGCCAGCAGTTACGGCGTACAGGGAGGGGAAAAACTGTTTTTT.